This is a list of T cell receptor beta chains from one sample in a study of vaccination effects on CD4 cells after COVID-19. These TCRs' antigens remain unknown. The data were produced by immunoSEQ multiplex PCR, yet TCRdb's version contains in-frame clones alone and is incomplete. This table has over 50,000 clones, around 81% appearing once. Source: CD4+ T cells from PBMCs cultured with HCoV-229E spike peptides, taken before COVID-19 vaccination. The receptors come from a human donor who received a COVID-19 vaccine. The CDR3 runs from the conserved cysteine through the conserved F or W. The order of the fields is D gene, J gene, clone size, V gene, CDR3 DNA, CDR3 protein. A D gene is named only where the DNA matches it firmly. Clone size is given for some rows only: seen once, a few or many times, or a class if the clone is expanded.

d_gene: TRBD1; j_gene: TRBJ1-1; abundance: few; v_gene: TRBV5-1; CDR3nt: TGCGCCAGCAGGCGGGACAGTGCCCACATGAACACTGAAGCTTTCTTT; CDR3aa: CASRRDSAHMNTEAFF
d_gene: TRBD2; j_gene: TRBJ2-5; abundance: NA; v_gene: TRBV28; CDR3nt: TGTGCCAGCAATCTTGCCAGGGTAGCGGGAGAGACCCAGTACTTC; CDR3aa: CASNLARVAGETQYF
d_gene: NA; j_gene: TRBJ2-3; abundance: NA; v_gene: TRBV5-5; CDR3nt: TGTGCCAGCAGCTTGGGGGGGGCACGTCAAGATACGCAGTATTTT; CDR3aa: CASSLGGARQDTQYF
d_gene: NA; j_gene: TRBJ2-2; abundance: NA; v_gene: TRBV7-2; CDR3nt: TGTGCCAGCAGCATCCTTCGGACCGGGGAGCTGTTTTTT; CDR3aa: CASSILRTGELFF
d_gene: TRBD2; j_gene: TRBJ2-3; abundance: NA; v_gene: TRBV5-1; CDR3nt: TGCGCCAGCAGCTCCTCCTCCACTAGCGGGGGGTCCTTCCGCACAGATACGCAGTATTTT; CDR3aa: CASSSSSTSGGSFRTDTQYF
d_gene: NA; j_gene: TRBJ1-6; abundance: few; v_gene: TRBV4-1; CDR3nt: TGCGCCAGCAGCCAAGACAGGGGAACCCCCCTCCACTTT; CDR3aa: CASSQDRGTPLHF
d_gene: TRBD2; j_gene: TRBJ2-3; abundance: NA; v_gene: TRBV29-1; CDR3nt: TGCAGCGATACGGGACTAGCGGGGGGCACAGATACGCAGTATTTT; CDR3aa: CSDTGLAGGTDTQYF
d_gene: NA; j_gene: TRBJ2-6; abundance: NA; v_gene: TRBV6-2/TRBV6-3; CDR3nt: TGTGCCAGCAGTTACGGGGTACACTCTGGGGCCAACGTCCTGACTTTC; CDR3aa: CASSYGVHSGANVLTF
d_gene: NA; j_gene: TRBJ2-1; abundance: few; v_gene: TRBV24-1; CDR3nt: TGTGCCACCAGTGTCACCAGGGCCGTCCACAATGAGCAGTTCTTC; CDR3aa: CATSVTRAVHNEQFF
d_gene: NA; j_gene: TRBJ2-3; abundance: NA; v_gene: TRBV7-3; CDR3nt: TGTGCCAGCAGCTTGGTCCGCACAGATACGCAGTATTTT; CDR3aa: CASSLVRTDTQYF
d_gene: NA; j_gene: TRBJ1-6; abundance: NA; v_gene: TRBV27; CDR3nt: TGTGCCAGCAGTTTATCGAACGGGGGCAATTCACCCCTCCACTTT; CDR3aa: CASSLSNGGNSPLHF
d_gene: NA; j_gene: TRBJ2-3; abundance: NA; v_gene: TRBV12-5; CDR3nt: TGTGCTAGTGGTTTGGGACAGTCTAGCACAGATACGCAGTATTTT; CDR3aa: CASGLGQSSTDTQYF
d_gene: NA; j_gene: TRBJ1-6; abundance: NA; v_gene: TRBV18; CDR3nt: TGTGCCAGCTCTCCATCCGGGACGAGTTTATCACCCCTCCACTTT; CDR3aa: CASSPSGTSLSPLHF
d_gene: NA; j_gene: TRBJ1-2; abundance: NA; v_gene: TRBV6-1; CDR3nt: TGTGCCAGCAGTGAAGCCCATCCAGGGATAAGGGGCTACACCTTC; CDR3aa: CASSEAHPGIRGYTF
d_gene: NA; j_gene: TRBJ1-1; abundance: few; v_gene: TRBV27; CDR3nt: TGTGCCAGCAGTTTCAACTCGGACACTGAAGCTTTCTTT; CDR3aa: CASSFNSDTEAFF
d_gene: TRBD1; j_gene: TRBJ2-3; abundance: once; v_gene: TRBV19; CDR3nt: TGTGCCAGTAGCATACAGGGGATTTCTAGCACAGATACGCAGTATTTT; CDR3aa: CASSIQGISSTDTQYF
d_gene: NA; j_gene: TRBJ1-3; abundance: NA; v_gene: TRBV7-3; CDR3nt: TGTGCCAGCAGCTTAACCGAGGACGGGTCTCTCAGGGGAAACACCATATATTTT; CDR3aa: CASSLTEDGSLRGNTIYF
d_gene: NA; j_gene: TRBJ2-5; abundance: NA; v_gene: TRBV11-3; CDR3nt: TGTGCCAGCAGCTTACCCGGCACGAGTGCAGAGACCCAGTACTTC; CDR3aa: CASSLPGTSAETQYF
d_gene: TRBD1; j_gene: TRBJ1-1; abundance: NA; v_gene: TRBV5-5; CDR3nt: TGTGCCAGCAGCGCGGGACAGGGAGGTCGGAACACTGAAGCTTTCTTT; CDR3aa: CASSAGQGGRNTEAFF
d_gene: NA; j_gene: TRBJ1-4; abundance: NA; v_gene: TRBV5-1; CDR3nt: TGCGCCAGCCATAAAGACCCCCTGGCGAGGGAAAAACTGTTTTTT; CDR3aa: CASHKDPLAREKLFF
d_gene: TRBD1; j_gene: TRBJ1-1; abundance: NA; v_gene: TRBV24-1; CDR3nt: TGTGCCACCAGTGACCCCGGGACAGGGGCCGATGAAGCTTTCTTT; CDR3aa: CATSDPGTGADEAFF
d_gene: TRBD1; j_gene: TRBJ1-1; abundance: NA; v_gene: TRBV2; CDR3nt: TGTGCCAGCAGTGGCCGGGACAGGGGTCTCCCTGAAGCTTTCTTT; CDR3aa: CASSGRDRGLPEAFF
d_gene: NA; j_gene: TRBJ1-1; abundance: NA; v_gene: TRBV14; CDR3nt: TGTGCCAGCAGCGAGAGAGGGTACACTGAAGCTTTCTTT; CDR3aa: CASSERGYTEAFF
d_gene: NA; j_gene: TRBJ1-4; abundance: NA; v_gene: TRBV7-9; CDR3nt: TGTGCCAGCAGCTTATGGGTTGTGGGGAGGGCGGTGGGTGAAAAACTGTTTTTT; CDR3aa: CASSLWVVGRAVGEKLFF